The 21 T cell receptor beta chains below all came from one sample that was sequenced in a study of blood T cell repertoires in COVID-19. The repertoire was sequenced with immunoSEQ multiplex PCR; TCRdb's copy has only in-frame clones and lacks some. The data hold a few hundred thousand clones, with roughly 92% observed a single time. Sequencing input: PBMCs or T cells enriched from blood (not recorded which). The receptors derive from a woman aged 40-49 years who had been exposed to COVID-19.

This clone was seen a few times. The chain couples TRBV27 to TRBJ1-2, with 9 bases lining up with TRBD1. The CDR3 consists of 14 residues. Germline V gene data show CDR1 as MNHEY and CDR2 as SMNVEV (reference sequence). Unmatched junction bases numbered 6, after V lost 2 bases and J lost 8 bases. This CDR3 is CASSLVTGGGGYTF. CDR3 in DNA: TGTGCCAGCAGTTTAGTTACAGGGGGCGGCGGCTACACCTTC.

This clone was picked up one time. V and J are TRBV20-1 and TRBJ2-1; D is unresolved. This CDR3 region has 14 residues. V was shortened by 3 bases and J by 0 bases, with 9 bases between the two germline ends. Germline V gives CDR1 DFQATT, CDR2 SNEGSKA (reference sequence). CDR3 protein: CSASALRSYNEQFF. The DNA of the CDR3 is TGCAGTGCTAGTGCCCTTCGCTCCTACAATGAGCAGTTCTTC.

The chain is built from TRBV11-2 and TRBJ2-3; possibly TRBD1 for D (5 bases). This CDR3 is built from 15 residues. The V end was cut by 1 base, the J end by 5 bases, with 13 bases between. The germline CDR1 and CDR2 sequences are SGHAT and FQNNGV. CDR3 in amino acids: CASSLVSGPQDTQYF. The CDR3 DNA reads as TGTGCCAGCAGCTTAGTTTCAGGGCCTCAAGATACGCAGTATTTT.

The chain combines TRBV10-3 with TRBJ1-2; no reliable D call. This CDR3 has 13 amino acids. From germline, CDR1 is ENHRY and CDR2 SYGVKD. V was trimmed by 10 bases and J by 3 bases, leaving 15 bases between them. CDR3 nucleotides: TGTGCCACTTATAAGGAGGTAGACTATGGCTACACCTTC. Translated: CATYKEVDYGYTF.

The genes are TRBV30 and TRBJ1-1, with TRBD1 matching over 9 bases. The CDR3 has 13 residues. Losses at the gene ends were 6 bases for V and 5 bases for J; bases not matched to a gene: 7. Germline V gene lookup returns CDR1 GTSNPN and CDR2 SVGIG (reference sequence). In DNA form, the CDR3 reads TGTGCCTGCAACAGGGGGCGAAGGACTGAAGCTTTCTTT. It translates to CACNRGRRTEAFF.

The chain is built from TRBV19 and TRBJ1-3, with D hard to call. The germline V and J ends were trimmed by 7 bases and 4 bases, with 14 bases remaining between them. The CDR3 consists of 14 residues. Germline V lookup: CDR1 LNHDA, CDR2 SQIVND (reference sequence). CDR3 DNA sequence: TGTGCCAGTACCGTGACATCGAACGGAAACACCATATATTTT. Translation: CASTVTSNGNTIYF.

The chain uses TRBV2 and TRBJ1-1; 8 bases line up with TRBD1. The CDR3 loop spans 15 amino acids. The germline CDR1 and CDR2 sequences are SNHLY and FYNNEI. Trimming took 6 bases from V and 2 from J; bases not matched to a gene: 8. The chain's CDR3 is CASRQTGASNTEAFF. In DNA, the CDR3 is TGTGCCAGCAGGCAGACAGGGGCCTCAAACACTGAAGCTTTCTTT.

The chain combines TRBV6-5 with TRBJ1-3; 9 nucleotides align to TRBD1. CDR1 is MNHEY, CDR2 SVGAGI, per germline. Trimming took 5 bases from V and 0 from J; bases not matched to a gene: 2. This CDR3 spans 15 amino acids. The CDR3 sequence: CASSTGGFSGNTIYF. CDR3 sequence (DNA): TGTGCCAGCAGTACAGGGGGCTTCTCTGGAAACACCATATATTTT.

A single count supports this clone. The chain has TRBV15 and TRBJ2-7, with TRBD1 matching over 7 bases. V was clipped by 3 bases and J by 4 bases; unmatched bases: 6. The CDR3 loop spans 14 amino acids. Germline CDR1 reads LNHNV; CDR2 reads YYDKDF (reference sequence). The CDR3 region has the DNA TGTGCCACCAGCAGGAGACAGGGTGGGTACGAGCAGTACTTC. This gives the protein CATSRRQGGYEQYF.

The chain recombines TRBV11-3 with TRBJ1-3, with 9 nucleotides matching TRBD1. After removal of 10 bases from V and 3 bases from J, the junction contained 1 base not matched to a gene. The CDR3 is 12 amino acids. Germline CDR1 reads SGHNT; CDR2 reads YENEEA. CDR3 residues: CAKDRGGNTIYF. CDR3 in DNA: TGTGCCAAGGACAGGGGTGGAAACACCATATATTTT.

This chain joins TRBV5-1 and TRBJ2-7; 7 nucleotides line up with TRBD2. CDR1 is SGHRS and CDR2 is YFSETQ in the germline V gene. This CDR3 is 16 amino acids long. V was clipped by 3 bases and J by 2 bases; unmatched bases: 11. The CDR3 coding sequence is TGCGCCAGCAGCTCCCGGGCGGGGGAGCCGACCTACGAGCAGTACTTC. Amino acids: CASSSRAGEPTYEQYF. The variable domain in full, completed from reference TRBV5-1 and TRBJ2-7, reads KAGVTQTPRYLIKTRGQQVTLSCSPISGHRSVSWYQQTPGQGLQFLFEYFSETQRNKGNFPGRFSGRQFSNSRSEMNVSTLELGDSALYLCASSSRAGEPTYEQYFGPGTRLTVT.

The chain has TRBV9 and TRBJ1-3, with 7 bases aligning to TRBD1. The CDR3 covers 15 residues. Trimming at V came to 1 base and at J to 5 bases, leaving 6 bases not matched to a gene. Germline V gives CDR1 SGDLS, CDR2 YYNGEE. For the CDR3, the DNA is TGTGCCAGCAGCGTAAGGGCGGACAGGAGAAACACCATATATTTT. Translation gives CASSVRADRRNTIYF.

The chain has TRBV7-2 and TRBJ2-1; 7 bases align to TRBD2. CDR3 size: 15 residues. Trimming removed 7 bases from V and 0 bases from J; junction bases left unmatched: 6. Germline CDR1 is SGHTA and CDR2 is FQGNSA. The CDR3 DNA sequence: TGTGCCAGCAAGTTACTAGCGAGCTCCTACAATGAGCAGTTCTTC. Translation: CASKLLASSYNEQFF.

Remarks on this clone: The same CDR3 is also encoded by other DNA sequences in this sample. The rearrangement joins TRBV29-1 to TRBJ1-1; possible D gene TRBD1, 5 bases. V was clipped by 4 bases and J by 4 bases, with 7 bases between them. Per germline, CDR1 SQVTM and CDR2 ANQGSEA. This CDR3 has 11 amino acids. In nucleotides, the CDR3 is TGCAGCGTTGGGGGGGGCACTGAAGCTTTCTTT. Residues: CSVGGGTEAFF.

V gene TRBV11-3 combines with J gene TRBJ2-1; D is perhaps TRBD1 (6 bases). V lost 3 bases, J lost 0 bases, and 9 bases lay in between. This CDR3 has 15 residues. Germline values: CDR1 SGHNT, CDR2 YENEEA. This chain's CDR3 is CASSFGQSSYNEQFF. The DNA for the CDR3 is TGTGCCAGCAGCTTCGGACAGTCCTCCTACAATGAGCAGTTCTTC.

This sequence joins TRBV7-2 and TRBJ1-1; possibly TRBD1 for D (5 bases). Germline CDR1 and CDR2: SGHTA and FQGNSA. The V gene lost 2 bases and the J gene lost 7 bases, with 14 bases spanning the gap. CDR3 length: 14 residues. The CDR3 sequence: CASSLLQVVGEAFF. The CDR3, as DNA: TGTGCCAGCAGCTTACTACAGGTTGTCGGTGAAGCTTTCTTT. Complete variable domain (other parts from reference TRBV7-2 and TRBJ1-1): GAGVSQSPSNKVTEKGKDVELRCDPISGHTALYWYRQSLGQGLEFLIYFQGNSAPDKSGLPSDRFSAERTGGSVSTLTIQRTQQEDSAVYLCASSLLQVVGEAFFGQGTRLTVV.

This clone has a single count. The rearrangement links TRBV28 to TRBJ2-1; D ambiguous. This CDR3 comprises 14 residues. Between the trimmed V and J ends, which lost 5 bases and 7 bases, there was a span of 15 bases. Germline lookup yields CDR1 MDHEN and CDR2 SYDVKM. This CDR3 is CASSPSGSLNEQFF. The CDR3 DNA reads TGTGCCAGCAGTCCCAGTGGCAGTTTAAATGAGCAGTTCTTC. The full variable domain, with the rest looked up from reference TRBV28 and TRBJ2-1, is DVKVTQSSRYLVKRTGEKVFLECVQDMDHENMFWYRQDPGLGLRLIYFSYDVKMKEKGDIPEGYSVSREKKERFSLILESASTNQTSMYLCASSPSGSLNEQFFGPGTRLTVL.

CDR3 in DNA: TGTGCCAGCAGTCCCAGGGGGAAGGGGTTTCACACCGGGGAGCTGTTTTTT. It yields the protein CASSPRGKGFHTGELFF. The chain recombines TRBV6-2 or TRBV6-3 with TRBJ2-2; 7 bases map to TRBD1. CDR1 MNHEY and CDR2 SVGEGT come from the germline V gene. V shed 5 bases and J 3 bases; nucleotides not matched to a gene: 12. CDR3 length: 17 amino acids.

V is TRBV28 and J is TRBJ1-5; 7 bases agree with TRBD1. CDR1 and CDR2 from the germline V gene are MDHEN and SYDVKM. The CDR3 is 17 amino acids. J lost 2 bases, V lost 6 bases, and 13 bases had no gene match. The CDR3, as DNA: TGTGCCAGCAGCCCCAATCGCAGGGGGACTGGCAATCAGCCCCAGCATTTT. Translating it yields CASSPNRRGTGNQPQHF. Full variable domain (missing parts from reference TRBV28 and TRBJ1-5): DVKVTQSSRYLVKRTGEKVFLECVQDMDHENMFWYRQDPGLGLRLIYFSYDVKMKEKGDIPEGYSVSREKKERFSLILESASTNQTSMYLCASSPNRRGTGNQPQHFGDGTRLSIL.

This clone was found once. J is TRBJ1-1 and V is TRBV5-1, with D possibly matching TRBD1 (5 bases). The CDR3 is 16 amino acids. The germline V gene encodes CDR1 SGHRS and CDR2 YFSETQ. The V end lost 0 bases, the J end lost 0 bases, and 12 bases lay between the germline ends. CDR3 DNA: TGCGCCAGCAGCTTGGATCCCGGACATATGAACACTGAAGCTTTCTTT. Protein: CASSLDPGHMNTEAFF.

For this clone: This CDR3 is also generated by other DNA sequences in the sample. This rearrangement joins TRBV10-3 to TRBJ1-1; D unresolved. The CDR3 runs 13 residues. CDR1 is ENHRY and CDR2 is SYGVKD in the germline V gene. V was clipped by 4 bases and J by 1 base, with 7 bases between them. CDR3 in amino acids: CAISVNGNTEAFF. The CDR3 DNA follows: TGTGCCATCAGTGTCAACGGGAACACTGAAGCTTTCTTT.